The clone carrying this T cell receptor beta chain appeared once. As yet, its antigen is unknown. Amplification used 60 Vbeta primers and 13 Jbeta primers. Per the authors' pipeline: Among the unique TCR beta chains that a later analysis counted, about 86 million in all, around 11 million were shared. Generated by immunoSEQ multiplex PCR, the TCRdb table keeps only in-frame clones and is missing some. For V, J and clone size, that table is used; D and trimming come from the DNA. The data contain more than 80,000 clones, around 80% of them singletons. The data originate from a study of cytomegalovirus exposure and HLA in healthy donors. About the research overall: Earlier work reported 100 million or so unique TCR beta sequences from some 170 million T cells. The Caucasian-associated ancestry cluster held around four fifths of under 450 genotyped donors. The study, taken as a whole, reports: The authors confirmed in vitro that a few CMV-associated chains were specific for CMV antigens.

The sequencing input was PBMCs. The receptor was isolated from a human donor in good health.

For the CDR3, the DNA is TGTGCCAGCAGCGCCAGGGGTGGCGGCTACACCTTC. This gives the protein CASSARGGGYTF. The chain combines TRBV7-2 with TRBJ1-2; the D gene is possibly TRBD1 (6 bases). The V gene lost 5 bases and the J gene lost 8 bases, with 12 bases spanning the gap. This CDR3 region has 12 residues. The germline CDR1 and CDR2 sequences are SGHTA and FQGNSA.